The TCR beta chain under discussion was sequenced for a study of cytomegalovirus exposure and HLA in healthy donors. The PCR was carried out with 60 Vbeta primers and 13 Jbeta primers. Sequencing used immunoSEQ multiplex PCR; TCRdb keeps in-frame clones, though not all of them. The sample carries around 150,000 clones, 70% to 90% recorded once. V lost 10 bases to trimming and J lost 2 bases; unmatched junction nucleotides: 3. The CDR3 is made up of 12 amino acids. Germline V gives CDR1 MNHEY, CDR2 SVGAGI. This chain links TRBV6-5 with TRBJ2-5; TRBD1 matches at 8 bases. The sequenced sample was PBMCs. The TCR sequence derives from a woman younger than 35 in good health and CMV-seronegative. The CDR3 spells CATRTGQETQYF. The CDR3, as DNA: TGTGCCACTAGGACAGGGCAAGAGACCCAGTACTTC.